The sequence of this T cell receptor (beta chain) was determined in a study of blood T cell repertoires in COVID-19 (dated by TCRdb to the early 2020s). For context, the study as a whole: The collaborator samples originated in the United States, Italy and Spain and spanned the acute and convalescent phases of COVID-19. The prospective study material was composed of cDNA or gDNA derived from T cells, B-cell-depleted T cells, or PBMCs. The dataset comprised deeply sampled blood TCRbeta repertoires from subjects exposed to, actively infected with, or recovered from COVID-19. The repertoires were made available in a free public database intended to serve as a resource for research on the immune response to SARS-CoV-2. Samples came from the ongoing ImmuneRACE study (first 160 participants) plus 1,254 subjects from 6 global collaborators. The sample metadata nearly always contained a de-identified subject ID, COVID-19 status, age in years and sex. Where available, HLA class I and class II types were obtained from metadata supplied by the sample provider rather than from assay-based typing.

At one collaborating source in Seattle, patients were enrolled during active infection and were followed longitudinally through the course of disease. Whole blood was collected in K2EDTA tubes by collaborating institutions according to the institutions' own protocols. For TCRbeta analysis, collaborator samples were shipped as frozen whole blood, as isolated PBMCs, or as DNA extracted from either sample type. From the cysteine through the valine, the CDR3 covers 16 amino acids. Left in the record is the CDR3 DNA by itself, 48 bases read in frame from the first base. The germline V gene encodes CDR1 SNHLY and CDR2 FYNNEI. The germline ends are 15 bases apart after V is trimmed by 3 bases and J by 0 bases. What the study reported, not specific to this receptor: The quantity of clinical and demographic metadata differed by source and by participant and was supplied without curation.

TCRbeta CDR3 regions were amplified from genomic DNA using the immunoSEQ Assay, a bias-controlled multiplex PCR. On the study's bioinformatics: Nucleated cell counts per sample were estimated from amplification of reference gene primers within the assay. Sequence reads were collapsed and filtered to measure the absolute abundance of every unique TCRbeta CDR3 rearrangement. Productive Simpson clonality was computed per sample as the square root of Simpson's diversity index over productive rearrangements. TCRdb limited this immuneACCESS table to in-frame rearrangements with V and J called. A share of clones is missing; checked studies link under half to unresolved V genes, and the rest is unexplained. V, J and clone size derive from that table, while D and trimming were established from the DNA sequence. This sample lists 300,000 to 400,000 clones; around 89% were detected once. Jointly, the top ten make up 3% of the sample.

To note about this clone: Its antigen is not yet known. Per-nucleotide qualities are absent, and no much larger clonotype sits a single base away.

Sequencing was done on a sample of peripheral blood. The receptor's source is a woman between 25 and 40 years old with COVID-19, enrolled during active disease. The chain is encoded by TRBV2 joined to TRBJ2-7; no confident D gene assignment can be made. The nucleotide sequence is TGTGCCAGCAGTGACGGCGCGGCGAGGAGCTCCTACGAGCAGTACGTC. It specifies CASSDGAARSSYEQYV.